The present T cell receptor (beta chain) was sequenced within a study of blood T cell repertoires in COVID-19 (dated by TCRdb to 2018 to 2020). Turning to the overall study: Samples covering the acute and convalescent phases of COVID-19 were provided by collaborators in the United States, Italy and Spain. The repertoires were released in a freely available public database intended as a resource for research on the immune response to SARS-CoV-2. Where available, HLA class I and class II types were obtained from metadata supplied by the sample provider rather than from assay-based typing. A de-identified subject ID, COVID-19 status, age in years and sex were almost always included in the sample metadata. The samples were drawn from the first 160 participants of the ongoing ImmuneRACE study and from about 1,200 subjects provided by 6 global collaborators. Deeply sampled blood TCRbeta repertoires from subjects exposed to, actively infected with, or recovered from COVID-19 were included in the dataset. The prospective study material was composed of cDNA or gDNA derived from T cells, B-cell-depleted T cells, or PBMCs.

Overall study results and their limits: How much clinical and demographic metadata was included differed by source and by participant, and the metadata was provided uncurated.

Each collaborating institution followed its own protocols to collect whole blood in K2EDTA tubes. For TCRbeta analysis, collaborators shipped samples as frozen whole blood, isolated PBMCs, or DNA extracted from either of those sample types. The CDR3 has 17 amino acids, counting the end cysteine and phenylalanine. Left in the record is the CDR3 DNA by itself, 51 bases read in frame from the first base. Trimming removed 0 bases from V and 1 base from J; the gene matches leave 11 bases unexplained. Based on the germline V gene, the CDR1 and CDR2 sequences are SQVTM and ANQGSEA. TCRbeta CDR3 regions were amplified from genomic DNA using the immunoSEQ Assay, a bias-controlled multiplex PCR. Concerning the study's data processing: Within the assay, amplification of reference gene primers was used to estimate how many nucleated cells each sample contained. To quantify the absolute abundance of each unique TCRbeta CDR3 rearrangement, sequence reads were collapsed and filtered. For each sample, productive Simpson clonality was calculated by taking the square root of Simpson's diversity index across productive rearrangements. TCRdb obtained this table from immuneACCESS and retained in-frame rearrangements with V and J assigned. These tables miss some clones; where compared with another copy, unresolved V genes account for less than half of the shortfall, and the remainder is unexplained. V, J and clone size were drawn from that table, and D and trimming were deduced from the DNA. This sample gives over 100,000 clones in total; 75% to 85% of them show up just once. The top ten constitute approximately 7.9% of the sample.

About this clone itself: This clone's antigen is unknown. No much larger clone is present one base from it, and per-base qualities are unavailable.

This receptor chain uses TRBV29-1 and TRBJ1-1, with TRBD1 identical over 7 junction bases. Specimen: peripheral blood. This clonotype was sampled from a man in his 70s with acute or convalescent COVID-19. The bases are TGCAGCGTTGAAGATCAGCGATCTGGGACAGCGAACACTGAAGCTTTCTTT. It specifies CSVEDQRSGTANTEAFF.